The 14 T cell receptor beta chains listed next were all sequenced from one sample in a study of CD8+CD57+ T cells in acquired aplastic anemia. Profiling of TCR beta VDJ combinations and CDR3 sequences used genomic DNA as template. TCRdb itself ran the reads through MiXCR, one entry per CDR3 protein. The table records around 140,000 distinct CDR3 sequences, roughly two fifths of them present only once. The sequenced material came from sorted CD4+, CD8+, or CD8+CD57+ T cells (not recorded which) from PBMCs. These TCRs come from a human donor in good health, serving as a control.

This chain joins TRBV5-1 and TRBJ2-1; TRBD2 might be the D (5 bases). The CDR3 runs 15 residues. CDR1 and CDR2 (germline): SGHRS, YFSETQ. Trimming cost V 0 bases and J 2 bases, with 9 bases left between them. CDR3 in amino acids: CASSLGGYAYNEQFF. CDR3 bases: TGCGCCAGCAGCTTGGGCGGGTACGCCTACAATGAGCAGTTCTTC.

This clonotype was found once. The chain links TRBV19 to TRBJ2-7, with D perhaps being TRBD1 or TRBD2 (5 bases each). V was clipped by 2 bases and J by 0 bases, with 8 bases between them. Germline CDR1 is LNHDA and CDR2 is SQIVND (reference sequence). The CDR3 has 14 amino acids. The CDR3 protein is CASSITGPSYEQYF. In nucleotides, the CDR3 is TGTGCCAGTAGTATAACGGGGCCCTCCTACGAGCAGTACTTC.

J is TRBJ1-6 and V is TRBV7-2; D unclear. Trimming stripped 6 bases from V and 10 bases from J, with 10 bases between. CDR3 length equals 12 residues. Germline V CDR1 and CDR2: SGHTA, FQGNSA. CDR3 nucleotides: TGTGCCAGCAGTCCCCGGGAATCACCCCTCCACTTT. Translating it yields CASSPRESPLHF.

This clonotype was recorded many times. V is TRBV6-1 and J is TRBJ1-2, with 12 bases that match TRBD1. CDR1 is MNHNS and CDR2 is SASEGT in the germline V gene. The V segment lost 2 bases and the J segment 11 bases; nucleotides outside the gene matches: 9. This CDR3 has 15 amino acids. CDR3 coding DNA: TGTGCCAGCAGTGAACCGGGACAGGGGGCGCCGGGTTACACCTTC. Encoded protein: CASSEPGQGAPGYTF.

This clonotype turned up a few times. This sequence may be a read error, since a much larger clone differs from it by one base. CDR3 coding DNA: TGCGCCAGCAGCCCGGGGAACAATAATTCACCCCACCACTTT. It specifies CASSPGNNNSPHHF. J is TRBJ1-6 and V is TRBV5-1; D unclear. This CDR3 is 14 amino acids long. The germline V gene has CDR1 SGHRS and CDR2 YFSETQ.

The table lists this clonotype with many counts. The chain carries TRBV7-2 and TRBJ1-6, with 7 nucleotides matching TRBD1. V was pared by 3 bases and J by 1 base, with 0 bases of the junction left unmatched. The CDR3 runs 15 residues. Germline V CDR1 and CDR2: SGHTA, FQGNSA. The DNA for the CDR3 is TGTGCCAGCAGCTTCAGGGGGTCCTATAATTCACCCCTCCACTTT. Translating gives CASSFRGSYNSPLHF.

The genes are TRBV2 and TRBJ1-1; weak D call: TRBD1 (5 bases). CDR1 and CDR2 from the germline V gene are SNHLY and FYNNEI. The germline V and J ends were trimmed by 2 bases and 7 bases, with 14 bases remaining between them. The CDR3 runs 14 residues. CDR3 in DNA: TGTGCCAGCAGTGAAACCCACGTCGACAGTGAAGCTTTCTTT. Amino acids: CASSETHVDSEAFF.

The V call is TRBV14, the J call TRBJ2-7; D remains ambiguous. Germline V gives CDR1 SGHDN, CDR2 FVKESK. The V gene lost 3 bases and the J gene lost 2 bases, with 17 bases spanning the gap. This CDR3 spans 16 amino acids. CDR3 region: CASSQTLTSAAYEQYF. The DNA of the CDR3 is TGTGCCAGCAGCCAGACTCTGACAAGCGCTGCCTACGAGCAGTACTTC.

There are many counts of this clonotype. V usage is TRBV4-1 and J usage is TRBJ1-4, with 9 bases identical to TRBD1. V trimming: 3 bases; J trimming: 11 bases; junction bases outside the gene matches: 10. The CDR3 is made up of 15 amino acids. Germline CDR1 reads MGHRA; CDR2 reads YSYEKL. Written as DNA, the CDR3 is TGCGCCAGCAGCCAGCCGGGACAGGGAACTGTGAAACTGTTTTTT. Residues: CASSQPGQGTVKLFF.

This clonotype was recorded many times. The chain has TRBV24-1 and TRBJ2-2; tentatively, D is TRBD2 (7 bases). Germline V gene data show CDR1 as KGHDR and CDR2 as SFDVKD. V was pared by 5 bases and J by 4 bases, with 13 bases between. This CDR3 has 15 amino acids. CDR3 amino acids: CATSVGGAGTGELFF. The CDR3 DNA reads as TGTGCCACCAGTGTAGGGGGGGCCGGCACCGGGGAGCTGTTTTTT.

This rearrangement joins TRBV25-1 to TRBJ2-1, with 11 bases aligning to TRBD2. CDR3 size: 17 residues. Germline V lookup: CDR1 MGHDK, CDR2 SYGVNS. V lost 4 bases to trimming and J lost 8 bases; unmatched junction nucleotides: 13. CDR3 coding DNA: TGTGCCAGCAGTGCGAGTCTGATAGCGGGGGGGCCTTATGAGCAGTTCTTC. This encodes CASSASLIAGGPYEQFF.

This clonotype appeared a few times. The CDR3 loop reads CASSTGLASGRETQYF. As DNA, the CDR3 is TGTGCCAGCAGCACCGGACTAGCGTCTGGGCGAGAGACCCAGTACTTC. This rearrangement joins TRBV3-1 to TRBJ2-5; 9 bases agree with TRBD2. The J segment lost 4 bases and the V segment lost 5 bases, leaving 11 bases of the junction unmatched. CDR1 and CDR2 from the germline V gene are LGHDT and YNNKEL (reference sequence). The length of the CDR3 is 16 residues.

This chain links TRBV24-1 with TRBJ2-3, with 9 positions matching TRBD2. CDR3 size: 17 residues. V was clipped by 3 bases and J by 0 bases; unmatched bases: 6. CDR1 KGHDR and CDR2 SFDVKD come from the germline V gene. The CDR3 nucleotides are TGTGCCACCAGTGATATTCTAGCGGGGACTAGCACAGATACGCAGTATTTT. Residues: CATSDILAGTSTDTQYF.

The CDR3 nucleotides read TGCAGCGTTGGAGGATGGCAGGACTATGGCTACACCTTC. Translation gives CSVGGWQDYGYTF. The gene calls are TRBV29-1 and TRBJ1-2; the D is unclear. V lost 4 bases, J lost 3 bases, and 12 bases lay in between. Germline-derived CDR1 and CDR2 are SQVTM and ANQGSEA. The CDR3 is 13 amino acids.